The 19 T cell receptor beta chains below come from one sample, sequenced in a study of T cells expressing NK-cell markers. TCRdb reprocessed the 5' RACE reads and reports one entry per CDR3 protein, with no DNA. The ten top clones account for 3.5% to 4.5%, within a sample of 500,000 or so distinct CDR3 sequences. The sample consisted of blood T cells: a sorted CD56 or NKG2C T cell subset, CD4+ or CD8+ T cells, or bulk PBMC T cells (not recorded which). The receptor source for this set is a young man in good health.

The chain joins TRBV4-3 to TRBJ2-1; TCRdb's D call of TRBD2 is untestable without DNA. The CDR3 spans 16 residues. The germline V gene has CDR1 LGHNA and CDR2 YSLEER. The CDR3: CASSFKREAIYNEQFF.

This chain joins TRBV6-6 and TRBJ2-1. CDR1 is MNHNY and CDR2 is SVGAGI in the germline V gene (reference sequence). This CDR3 has 12 residues. The CDR3 spells CASSRHNNEQFF.

The chain recombines TRBV5-1 with TRBJ1-4; TCRdb lists TRBD1, though no DNA is available to test this call. Per germline, CDR1 SGHRS and CDR2 YFSETQ. This CDR3 is 15 amino acids long. CDR3 loop: CASSRKGMANEKLFF.

This chain links TRBV12-3 or TRBV12-4 with TRBJ2-7; TCRdb picks TRBD1, but there is no DNA to check that call. The CDR3 extends over 14 amino acids. CDR3 protein: CASSFVGQSYEQYF.

The rearrangement links TRBV28 to TRBJ2-1; there is no DNA to check the TCRdb D call of TRBD1. Germline assignment: CDR1 MDHEN and CDR2 SYDVKM. The CDR3 has 15 amino acids. The CDR3: CASSLRDRAANEQFF.

J is TRBJ1-1 and V is TRBV6-5. The length of the CDR3 is 12 residues. The germline V gene has CDR1 MNHEY and CDR2 SVGAGI. The CDR3 spells CASRGGPRGTFF.

This chain joins TRBV28 and TRBJ2-5; TCRdb indicates TRBD2, and absent DNA this call remains unverified. From germline, CDR1 is MDHEN and CDR2 SYDVKM. CDR3 length: 16 amino acids. CDR3 region: CASSQTGTSGLETQYF.

The gene calls are TRBV30 and TRBJ2-7; TCRdb's D call of TRBD1 is untestable without DNA. The length of the CDR3 is 14 residues. Germline loops: CDR1 GTSNPN, CDR2 SVGIG (reference sequence). CDR3 residues: CAWSRQSSSYEQYF.

J is TRBJ2-3 and V is TRBV13; TCRdb's D call of TRBD2 is untestable without DNA. The CDR3 loop spans 19 amino acids. Germline CDR1 and CDR2: PRHDT and FYEKMQ (reference sequence). This CDR3 is CASSLLGLAGGPSADTQYF. Filled out from reference TRBV13 and TRBJ2-3, the complete variable domain reads AAGVIQSPRHLIKEKRETATLKCYPIPRHDTVYWYQQGPGQDPQFLISFYEKMQSDKGSIPDRFSAQQFSDYHSELNMSSLELGDSALYFCASSLLGLAGGPSADTQYFGPGTRLTVL.

The chain employs TRBV6-4 and TRBJ2-1; TCRdb picks TRBD2, but there is no DNA to check that call. This CDR3 has 12 residues. Germline lookup yields CDR1 MRHNA and CDR2 SNTAGT. CDR3 region: CASKLSHNEQFF.

The chain joins TRBV6-5 to TRBJ2-1; checking the TCRdb D call of TRBD1 is not possible without DNA. This CDR3 has 13 amino acids. The germline gives CDR1 MNHEY, CDR2 SVGAGI. CDR3 loop: CASSYSKGGEQFF.

CDR3: CASSLRGQGSNQPQHF. This chain connects TRBV28 to TRBJ1-5; the D call from TCRdb, TRBD1, cannot be confirmed without DNA. The CDR3 loop spans 16 amino acids. Germline CDR1 and CDR2: MDHEN and SYDVKM.

This rearrangement joins TRBV7-9 to TRBJ2-2; checking the TCRdb D call of TRBD1 is not possible without DNA. The CDR3 runs to 11 residues. CDR1 is SEHNR and CDR2 is FQNEAQ in the germline V gene (reference sequence). CDR3 residues: CASSPLSELFF.

The chain couples TRBV4-3 to TRBJ2-3; TCRdb's D call of TRBD2 is untestable without DNA. This CDR3 region has 17 residues. The germline CDR1 and CDR2 sequences are LGHNA and YSLEER. CDR3 amino acids: CASSPRTSGSFKDTQYF.

V is TRBV10-1 and J is TRBJ2-3; TCRdb's assignment of TRBD1 cannot be checked, as there is no DNA. Per germline, CDR1 WNHNN and CDR2 SYGVQD (reference sequence). The CDR3 is 17 residues long. CDR3 in amino acids: CASSESATGSSTDTQYF.

The chain is built from TRBV28 and TRBJ2-7; TCRdb calls TRBD1, which cannot be checked without DNA. The CDR3 loop spans 12 amino acids. The germline CDR1 and CDR2 sequences are MDHEN and SYDVKM. The CDR3 region is CASSLGGVEQYF.

This chain connects TRBV14 to TRBJ1-1; TCRdb names TRBD1, which stays unverified in the absence of DNA. The CDR3 has 14 amino acids. Germline V gene data show CDR1 as SGHDN and CDR2 as FVKESK. The CDR3 region is CASSPRGSNTQAFF. The variable domain in full, completed from reference TRBV14 and TRBJ1-1, reads EAGVTQFPSHSVIEKGQTVTLRCDPISGHDNLYWYRRVMGKEIKFLLHFVKESKQDESGMPNNRFLAERTGGTYSTLKVQPAELEDSGVYFCASSPRGSNTQAFFGQGTRLTVV.

The V gene is TRBV30, the J gene TRBJ2-1. Germline CDR1 reads GTSNPN; CDR2 reads SVGIG (reference sequence). CDR3 length: 13 residues. Here the CDR3 reads CAWSVRTVNEQFF.

V and J are TRBV3-1 and TRBJ1-3; TCRdb lists TRBD1, though no DNA is available to test this call. CDR3 size: 16 residues. CDR1 and CDR2 (germline): LGHDT, YNNKEL (reference sequence). The CDR3 sequence is CASSQDPGALGNTIYF.